The 23 T cell receptor beta chains below were found in one sample sequenced in a study of OX40 agonist ivuxolimab in advanced cancers. Sequencing used immunoSEQ multiplex PCR; TCRdb keeps in-frame clones, though not all of them. The sample shows 74,000 or so clones, 70% to 90% of them seen only once. The source material was CD4+ or CD8+ T cells sorted from blood, sampled in a trial of the OX40 agonist ivuxolimab. Source of these receptors: an adult with an advanced solid tumor such as melanoma, head and neck, liver or kidney cancer.

The J gene is TRBJ2-2, the V gene TRBV2, with TRBD1 matching 10 bases. Trimming took 8 bases from V and 0 from J; bases not matched to a gene: 6. From germline, CDR1 is SNHLY and CDR2 FYNNEI. This CDR3 has 16 residues. The CDR3 spells CASSGQGTANTGELFF. CDR3 in DNA: TGTGCCAGCTCGGGACAGGGGACAGCGAACACCGGGGAGCTGTTTTTT.

The chain links TRBV6-5 to TRBJ2-7; perhaps TRBD1 as D (7 bases). The CDR3 totals 11 residues. The V gene's germline CDR1 is MNHEY and CDR2 SVGAGI. Trimming shortened V by 5 bases and J by 12 bases, and 14 bases separated the two germline ends. The CDR3 region is CASSGGGLMYF. The CDR3, as DNA: TGTGCCAGCAGTGGAGGGGGCCTCATGTACTTC.

This rearrangement joins TRBV5-1 to TRBJ2-3; 11 bases map to TRBD2. The CDR3 is 16 amino acids. Germline CDR1 is SGHRS and CDR2 is YFSETQ. The J segment lost 2 bases and the V segment lost 4 bases, leaving 6 bases of the junction unmatched. This CDR3 is CASSLLAGGITDTQYF. The CDR3 coding sequence is TGCGCCAGCAGCCTCCTAGCGGGGGGAATCACAGATACGCAGTATTTT.

The chain combines TRBV6-1 with TRBJ1-4, with a tentative D call TRBD1 (5 bases). V lost 7 bases and J 6 bases, leaving 12 bases between the germline ends. Germline lookup yields CDR1 MNHNS and CDR2 SASEGT. The CDR3 runs 13 residues. The CDR3 spells CASTGTPYEKLFF. The CDR3 nucleotides are TGTGCCAGCACCGGGACCCCATATGAAAAACTGTTTTTT.

The V gene is TRBV5-1, the J gene TRBJ2-2; the D is unclear. V shed 0 bases and J shed 6 bases, with 9 bases lying between them. Germline assignment: CDR1 SGHRS and CDR2 YFSETQ. This CDR3 is 14 amino acids long. The DNA of the CDR3 is TGCGCCAGCAGCTTGGATTTCCGGCCCGGGGAGCTGTTTTTT. This encodes CASSLDFRPGELFF. Together with reference TRBV5-1 and TRBJ2-2, the CDR3 gives the full variable domain: KAGVTQTPRYLIKTRGQQVTLSCSPISGHRSVSWYQQTPGQGLQFLFEYFSETQRNKGNFPGRFSGRQFSNSRSEMNVSTLELGDSALYLCASSLDFRPGELFFGEGSRLTVL.

This chain joins TRBV10-1 and TRBJ1-1; the D is unclear. V lost 6 bases and J 0 bases, leaving 14 bases between the germline ends. CDR1 and CDR2 from the germline V gene are WNHNN and SYGVQD (reference sequence). CDR3 length: 15 residues. The CDR3 reads CASRETQRLNTEAFF. The DNA for the CDR3 is TGCGCCAGCAGGGAGACACAACGCTTGAACACTGAAGCTTTCTTT.

The chain is built from TRBV18 and TRBJ1-2, with TRBD1 as a possible D gene (6 bases). The germline V and J ends were trimmed by 5 bases and 6 bases, with 10 bases remaining between them. Germline V gene lookup returns CDR1 KGHSH and CDR2 LQKENI. This CDR3 spans 12 amino acids. The CDR3 nucleotides read TGTGCCAGCTCAGGGGGCAATAATGGCTACACCTTC. Residues: CASSGGNNGYTF.

The V and J genes are TRBV11-3 and TRBJ1-1; 8 bases align to TRBD1. The CDR3 is 12 amino acids. The germline V gene has CDR1 SGHNT and CDR2 YENEEA. V gave up 8 bases and J gave up 6 bases; unmatched junction bases: 5. CDR3 in amino acids: CASGKQGAEAFF. The CDR3 nucleotides read TGTGCCAGCGGCAAACAGGGGGCTGAAGCTTTCTTT.

The chain uses TRBV18 and TRBJ1-2, with 7 bases matching TRBD1. Germline loops: CDR1 KGHSH, CDR2 LQKENI. Trimming at V came to 2 bases and at J to 6 bases, leaving 6 bases not matched to a gene. The CDR3 is 14 residues long. CDR3 nucleotides: TGTGCCAGCTCACCAAGTACAGGGGCCGATGGCTACACCTTC. Translation gives CASSPSTGADGYTF.

The rearrangement links TRBV10-2 to TRBJ2-7; no clear D. The CDR3 covers 15 residues. Germline-derived CDR1 and CDR2 are WSHSY and SAAADI. The V end lost 3 bases, the J end lost 3 bases, and 15 bases lay between the germline ends. CDR3 protein: CASSDLPTSLYEQYF. In DNA form, the CDR3 reads TGCGCCAGCAGTGACCTACCGACCTCCCTCTACGAGCAGTACTTC.

The J gene is TRBJ2-3, the V gene TRBV2; the D gene is possibly TRBD2 (5 bases). This CDR3 is 14 amino acids long. Germline CDR1 SNHLY, CDR2 FYNNEI. The V end lost 1 base, the J end lost 7 bases, and 12 bases lay between the germline ends. CDR3 sequence reads: CASSEDLALHTQYF. For the CDR3, the DNA is TGTGCCAGCAGTGAAGATCTAGCTCTCCATACGCAGTATTTT. Drawing the rest from reference TRBV2 and TRBJ2-3, the complete variable domain is EPEVTQTPSHQVTQMGQEVILRCVPISNHLYFYWYRQILGQKVEFLVSFYNNEISEKSEIFDDQFSVERPDGSNFTLKIRSTKLEDSAMYFCASSEDLALHTQYFGPGTRLTVL.

The J gene is TRBJ2-4, the V gene TRBV15; D may be TRBD1 or TRBD2 (5 bases each). This CDR3 comprises 15 residues. The germline CDR1 and CDR2 sequences are LNHNV and YYDKDF (reference sequence). Between the trimmed V and J ends, which lost 0 bases and 9 bases, there was a span of 15 bases. The CDR3 here is CATSRDRGQEGIQYF. The CDR3 coding sequence is TGTGCCACCAGCAGAGACCGGGGCCAAGAAGGCATTCAGTACTTC.

With regard to this clone: A much bigger clone sits one base away, suggesting this may be a read error. The chain is built from TRBV11-2 and TRBJ1-1; TRBD1 is a possible D gene (6 bases). Trimming stripped 3 bases from V and 3 bases from J, with 11 bases between. Looked up from germline, CDR1 is SGHAT and CDR2 is FQNNGV. The CDR3 covers 14 residues. DNA of the CDR3: TGTGCCAGCAGCTTGGCAGGGGTGGACACTGAAGCTTTCTTT. This encodes CASSLAGVDTEAFF.

This clone was seen only a few times. The CDR3 here is CSVPRDLRATLDEQFF. CDR3 nucleotide sequence: TGCAGCGTCCCCCGGGACCTCAGGGCTACCCTCGATGAGCAGTTCTTC. The chain recombines TRBV29-1 with TRBJ2-1; D is possibly TRBD1 or TRBD2 (5 bases each). The CDR3 sequence is 16 residues long. The germline CDR1 and CDR2 sequences are SQVTM and ANQGSEA. V lost 6 bases and J lost 8, with 26 bases in between.

The chain links TRBV6-5 to TRBJ2-3; 7 bases align to TRBD2. The V segment lost 8 bases and the J segment 4 bases; nucleotides outside the gene matches: 6. The germline gives CDR1 MNHEY, CDR2 SVGAGI. This CDR3 comprises 13 residues. The CDR3 region is CASRGSGADTQYF. CDR3 nucleotides: TGTGCCAGCCGCGGGAGTGGCGCAGATACGCAGTATTTT.

The V and J genes are TRBV5-1 and TRBJ2-3, with D possibly TRBD1 on 6 matching bases. CDR1 SGHRS and CDR2 YFSETQ come from the germline V gene. V was clipped by 0 bases and J by 2 bases, with 10 bases between them. This CDR3 comprises 15 residues. The CDR3, as DNA: TGCGCCAGCAGCTTGGGTCAGGGGCACACAGATACGCAGTATTTT. Residues: CASSLGQGHTDTQYF.

This clone was counted a single time. The rearrangement uses TRBV11-1 and TRBJ1-1; 8 bases align to TRBD1. CDR3 length: 16 residues. Per germline, CDR1 SGHAT and CDR2 FQDESV (reference sequence). Germline trimming cut 7 bases from V and 1 base from J; bases unmatched to any gene: 11. CDR3: CASTRGQGAGNTEAFF. The CDR3 nucleotides read TGTGCCAGCACCCGGGGGCAGGGGGCTGGGAACACTGAAGCTTTCTTT.

In its sample, this clone was seen once. V is TRBV14 and J is TRBJ2-3; 9 nucleotides match TRBD2. Germline lookup yields CDR1 SGHDN and CDR2 FVKESK. Unmatched junction bases numbered 8, after V lost 4 bases and J lost 0 bases. CDR3 length: 17 residues. The CDR3 reads CASSPYRLAASTDTQYF. The CDR3 DNA reads TGTGCCAGCAGCCCCTACAGACTAGCGGCAAGCACAGATACGCAGTATTTT.

The V and J genes are TRBV7-9 and TRBJ1-4; TRBD1 matches 11 bases. Losses at the gene ends were 1 base for V and 8 bases for J; bases not matched to a gene: 12. The CDR3 has 18 residues. The germline V gene encodes CDR1 SEHNR and CDR2 FQNEAQ (reference sequence). CDR3 sequence: CASSLVIGTGGFREKLFF. The CDR3 nucleotides read TGTGCCAGCAGCTTAGTGATCGGGACAGGGGGATTTCGGGAAAAACTGTTTTTT.

This clone was seen only once. The chain employs TRBV11-2 and TRBJ2-3, with no clear D. The V end was cut by 5 bases, the J end by 4 bases, with 16 bases between. Looked up from germline, CDR1 is SGHAT and CDR2 is FQNNGV. There are 15 residues in the CDR3. DNA for the CDR3: TGTGCCAGCAGCAACTACCGACCGGGCCCAGATACGCAGTATTTT. Protein sequence: CASSNYRPGPDTQYF. Supplemented by reference TRBV11-2 and TRBJ2-3, the full variable domain reads EAGVAQSPRYKIIEKRQSVAFWCNPISGHATLYWYQQILGQGPKLLIQFQNNGVVDDSQLPKDRFSAERLKGVDSTLKIQPAKLEDSAVYLCASSNYRPGPDTQYFGPGTRLTVL.

In its sample, this clone was seen a few times. The chain has TRBV2 and TRBJ1-2; D may be TRBD1 (6 bases). The CDR3 consists of 20 residues. CDR1 and CDR2 (germline): SNHLY, FYNNEI. Trimming took off 6 bases at V and 0 bases at J, with 29 bases between the two ends. CDR3: CASRHPRKRGAGFSNYGYTF. In DNA form, the CDR3 reads TGTGCCAGCAGACACCCTAGAAAAAGGGGGGCTGGGTTTTCTAACTATGGCTACACCTTC.

This chain connects TRBV29-1 to TRBJ2-7, with TRBD1 matching 8 bases. Germline V gene sequence: CDR1 SQVTM, CDR2 ANQGSEA. The CDR3 covers 12 residues. V lost 2 bases to trimming and J lost 6 bases; unmatched junction nucleotides: 3. For the CDR3, the DNA is TGCAGCGTTGAAAGACAGGGGAGCGAGCAGTACTTC. Its protein product is CSVERQGSEQYF.

V gene TRBV2 combines with J gene TRBJ2-6; 7 bases map to TRBD1. Germline V gene data show CDR1 as SNHLY and CDR2 as FYNNEI. After removal of 2 bases from V and 2 bases from J, the junction contained 3 bases not matched to a gene. This CDR3 contains 16 residues. Written as DNA, the CDR3 is TGTGCCAGCAGTGAAAAGGGGGCGGCTGGGGCCAACGTCCTGACTTTC. Amino acids: CASSEKGAAGANVLTF.